The 3 T cell receptor beta chains given below trace back to one sample, sequenced in a study of blood T cell repertoires in COVID-19 (dated by TCRdb to about 2020). Library preparation employed the immunoSEQ multiplex PCR assay. In its TCRdb copy, this immuneACCESS table keeps in-frame sequences only and misses some clones. Where compared with another copy, unresolved V genes explain less than half of these, and the others have no known cause. This sample gives around 140,000 clones in total; 80% to 90% of them show up just once. The leading ten clones occupy 2% to 3% of the sample. Source material: PBMCs or T cells enriched from blood (not recorded which). These receptors were obtained from a middle-aged man with acute COVID-19.

The chain has TRBV18 and TRBJ1-5; D not certain. V lost 6 bases, J lost 4 bases, and 16 bases lay in between. The germline V gene encodes CDR1 KGHSH and CDR2 LQKENI. CDR3 size: 15 residues. The CDR3 coding sequence is TGTGCCAGCTCGCTCCAAAATACGAGGAATCAGCCCCAGCATTTT. This sequence encodes CASSLQNTRNQPQHF.

V gene TRBV6-5 combines with J gene TRBJ1-4, with D possibly matching TRBD1 (5 bases). The CDR3 length is 11 residues. V was cut by 6 bases and J by 9 bases, with 8 bases left in between. The germline V gene encodes CDR1 MNHEY and CDR2 SVGAGI. The CDR3 sequence is CASRGTQKLFF. CDR3 bases: TGTGCCAGCAGGGGGACTCAAAAACTGTTTTTT.

The V and J genes are TRBV12-3 or TRBV12-4 and TRBJ1-2; weak D call: TRBD1 (5 bases). This CDR3 has 11 residues. Trimming shortened V by 6 bases and J by 9 bases, and 11 bases separated the two germline ends. The CDR3 sequence: CASSTDSSYTF. CDR3 sequence (DNA): TGTGCCAGCAGCACTGACAGCAGCTACACCTTC.